Listed here are 13 T cell receptor beta chains from one sample, sequenced in a study of blood T cell repertoires in COVID-19. The data were produced by immunoSEQ multiplex PCR, yet TCRdb's version contains in-frame clones alone and is incomplete. The sample consists of 110,000 or so clones, 70% to 85% of them appearing once. Source material: peripheral blood. These receptors were collected from a man between 50 and 59 years old with acute or convalescent COVID-19.

The chain couples TRBV12-3 or TRBV12-4 to TRBJ2-2; D not certain. V dropped 3 bases and J dropped 7 bases, with 9 bases sitting between them. This CDR3 spans 13 amino acids. The CDR3 DNA is TGTGCCAGCAGTTTCCGAGGAGACGGGGAGCTGTTTTTT. Its protein is CASSFRGDGELFF.

The rearrangement links TRBV25-1 to TRBJ2-5, with 7 nucleotides matching TRBD2. The germline gives CDR1 MGHDK, CDR2 SYGVNS. This CDR3 has 14 residues. Trimming removed 4 bases from V and 1 base from J; junction bases left unmatched: 3. CDR3: CASSAWGGQETQYF. Here the CDR3 DNA reads TGTGCCAGCAGTGCTTGGGGGGGCCAAGAGACCCAGTACTTC.

The DNA for the CDR3 is TGTGCCAGCGCGCAGGGGTTGACGTTCATGGCTGAGCAGTTCTTC. Protein product: CASAQGLTFMAEQFF. The rearrangement joins TRBV6-5 to TRBJ2-1; a possible D gene is TRBD1 (6 bases). This CDR3 is built from 15 residues. Trimming cost V 8 bases and J 9 bases, with 23 bases left between them. In germline, CDR1 is MNHEY, CDR2 SVGAGI.

The chain carries TRBV4-2 and TRBJ2-3; 9 bases map to TRBD2. The germline V gene has CDR1 LGHNA and CDR2 YNFKEQ. The CDR3 is 17 residues long. V lost 3 bases to trimming and J lost 5 bases; unmatched junction nucleotides: 12. Here the CDR3 reads CASSQLGSGGVVDTQYF. The CDR3 DNA reads as TGTGCCAGCAGCCAGTTGGGTAGCGGGGGTGTAGTAGATACGCAGTATTTT.

The chain couples TRBV19 to TRBJ2-7; possible D gene TRBD2, 5 bases. Trimming cost V 1 base and J 3 bases, with 10 bases left between them. The germline V gene has CDR1 LNHDA and CDR2 SQIVND (reference sequence). The CDR3 length is 14 residues. CDR3 nucleotide sequence: TGTGCCAGTAGTATAGGTAAAGCGGTCTACGAGCAGTACTTC. This translates into CASSIGKAVYEQYF.

The V and J genes are TRBV30 and TRBJ1-5; 8 bases align to TRBD1. V lost 0 bases, J lost 2 bases, and 15 bases stayed unmatched. Germline-derived CDR1 and CDR2 are GTSNPN and SVGIG (reference sequence). This CDR3 spans 19 amino acids. The CDR3 reads CAWSVFSGGLMVGNQPQHF. CDR3 DNA: TGTGCCTGGAGTGTATTTTCAGGGGGCTTGATGGTAGGCAATCAGCCCCAGCATTTT.

The gene calls are TRBV11-2 and TRBJ2-7; D possibly corresponds to TRBD1 (6 bases). The CDR3 has 12 amino acids. CDR1 and CDR2 from the germline V gene are SGHAT and FQNNGV. Trimming took off 4 bases at V and 9 bases at J, with 13 bases between the two ends. CDR3 amino acids: CASSSNRDGQYF. CDR3 bases: TGTGCCAGCAGCTCTAACAGGGATGGGCAGTACTTC. The whole variable domain, filled in from reference TRBV11-2 and TRBJ2-7, reads EAGVAQSPRYKIIEKRQSVAFWCNPISGHATLYWYQQILGQGPKLLIQFQNNGVVDDSQLPKDRFSAERLKGVDSTLKIQPAKLEDSAVYLCASSSNRDGQYFGPGTRLTVT.

This clone has only one observation. This chain connects TRBV5-1 to TRBJ1-2; unclear D gene. The germline V and J ends were trimmed by 0 bases and 4 bases, with 7 bases remaining between them. Germline V lookup: CDR1 SGHRS, CDR2 YFSETQ. This CDR3 region has 13 residues. As DNA, the CDR3 is TGCGCCAGCAGCTTGGGGTCAGGCTATGGCTACACCTTC. It specifies CASSLGSGYGYTF.

This chain connects TRBV6-4 to TRBJ2-1; a weak D match, TRBD2 (5 bases). The germline V gene has CDR1 MRHNA and CDR2 SNTAGT. CDR3 length: 15 amino acids. Trimming shortened V by 3 bases and J by 5 bases, and 14 bases separated the two germline ends. CDR3 in amino acids: CASSETSGRHNEQFF. CDR3 DNA: TGTGCCAGCAGTGAAACTAGTGGCCGACACAATGAGCAGTTCTTC.

The chain's CDR3 is CASSYGQGQDTQYF. The DNA of the CDR3 is TGTGCCAGCAGCTACGGACAGGGGCAAGATACGCAGTATTTT. V is TRBV5-8 and J is TRBJ2-3; TRBD1 matches at 9 bases. Germline V gives CDR1 SGHTS, CDR2 YDEGEE. J was trimmed by 5 bases and V by 3 bases; bases with no gene match: 4. This CDR3 is built from 14 residues.

The rearrangement links TRBV6-1 to TRBJ1-3; the D gene is possibly TRBD1 (6 bases). CDR3 length equals 17 residues. Germline CDR1 is MNHNS and CDR2 is SASEGT. Trimming cost V 1 base and J 0 bases, with 13 bases left between them. The CDR3 spells CASSEDGGPYSGNTIYF. As DNA, the CDR3 is TGTGCCAGCAGTGAAGACGGGGGGCCCTACTCTGGAAACACCATATATTTT.

The chain carries TRBV5-6 and TRBJ1-5; 10 bases map to TRBD1. With 3 bases clipped from V and 1 base from J, the junction kept 10 bases outside the gene matches. CDR1 and CDR2 (germline): SGHDT, YYEEEE. The length of the CDR3 is 18 residues. CDR3 coding DNA: TGTGCCAGCAGCTCGACAGGGGGCGGTGGATTAAGCAATCAGCCCCAGCATTTT. Protein product: CASSSTGGGGLSNQPQHF. The full variable domain, its missing parts supplied by reference TRBV5-6 and TRBJ1-5, is DAGVTQSPTHLIKTRGQQVTLRCSPKSGHDTVSWYQQALGQGPQFIFQYYEEEERQRGNFPDRFSGHQFPNYSSELNVNALLLGDSALYLCASSSTGGGGLSNQPQHFGDGTRLSIL.

This rearrangement joins TRBV6-1 to TRBJ1-5; tentative D call: TRBD1 (5 bases). The CDR3 consists of 16 residues. Germline lookup yields CDR1 MNHNS and CDR2 SASEGT. Trimming took off 0 bases at V and 4 bases at J, with 13 bases between the two ends. DNA of the CDR3: TGTGCCAGCAGTGAAGCGTTGTTGACAGTTAATCAGCCCCAGCATTTT. This translates into CASSEALLTVNQPQHF.